The next 9 T cell receptor beta chains were all read from a single sample in a study of OX40 agonist ivuxolimab in advanced cancers. The method was immunoSEQ multiplex PCR; TCRdb's version includes in-frame clones alone and lacks a portion of them. The sample has about 89,000 clones; just over 85% are singletons. This material consisted of CD4+ or CD8+ T cells sorted from blood, taken in a trial of the OX40 agonist ivuxolimab. The receptor set was obtained from an adult with an advanced solid tumor such as melanoma, head and neck, liver or kidney cancer.

This sequence joins TRBV5-1 and TRBJ2-2; D call uncertain. Trimming removed 2 bases at V and 8 bases at J, with 16 bases between. The CDR3 consists of 15 residues. Looked up from germline, CDR1 is SGHRS and CDR2 is YFSETQ. CDR3 residues: CASSLSTDGSGELFF. The DNA for the CDR3 is TGCGCCAGCAGCTTATCGACCGATGGTTCTGGGGAGCTGTTTTTT.

The V gene is TRBV30, the J gene TRBJ2-1; D gene ambiguous. The V end was cut by 0 bases, the J end by 0 bases, with 15 bases between. Looked up from germline, CDR1 is GTSNPN and CDR2 is SVGIG (reference sequence). CDR3 length: 17 amino acids. The CDR3 region has the DNA TGTGCCTGGAGTGTACTGAGGACCAGCAACTCCTACAATGAGCAGTTCTTC. It is translated as CAWSVLRTSNSYNEQFF.

The chain combines TRBV6-5 with TRBJ1-2; the D gene is possibly TRBD1 (5 bases). The V gene's germline CDR1 is MNHEY and CDR2 SVGAGI. Trimming left V 5 bases short and J 4 bases short, with 11 bases between. The CDR3 consists of 13 residues. The DNA of the CDR3 is TGTGCCAGCAGTGAGGGGCCCACCTATGGCTACACCTTC. Translating gives CASSEGPTYGYTF.

CDR3 DNA: TGTGCCAGTAGTCGTCGACCTCGGATGAACACCGGGGAGCTGTTTTTT. It encodes CASSRRPRMNTGELFF. The chain uses TRBV19 and TRBJ2-2; no definite D call. Germline values: CDR1 LNHDA, CDR2 SQIVND (reference sequence). The V gene lost 5 bases and the J gene lost 1 base, with 14 bases spanning the gap. The CDR3 has 16 residues.

This rearrangement joins TRBV10-3 to TRBJ1-5; D gene ambiguous. Germline V lookup: CDR1 ENHRY, CDR2 SYGVKD. The germline V and J ends were trimmed by 3 bases and 9 bases, with 12 bases remaining between them. The CDR3 is 13 residues long. The CDR3 protein is CAISDLDTSPQHF. As DNA, the CDR3 is TGTGCCATCAGTGATCTCGACACTTCGCCCCAGCATTTT.

Only a few counts were recorded for this clone. This chain uses TRBV7-2 with TRBJ1-1; TRBD1 is a possible D gene (5 bases). V was pared by 5 bases and J by 5 bases, with 15 bases between. This CDR3 spans 14 amino acids. Germline assignment: CDR1 SGHTA and CDR2 FQGNSA. The CDR3 sequence: CASSKAPRVTEAFF. The CDR3 region has the DNA TGTGCCAGCAGCAAAGCACCCAGGGTTACTGAAGCTTTCTTT. Full variable domain (missing parts from reference TRBV7-2 and TRBJ1-1): GAGVSQSPSNKVTEKGKDVELRCDPISGHTALYWYRQSLGQGLEFLIYFQGNSAPDKSGLPSDRFSAERTGGSVSTLTIQRTQQEDSAVYLCASSKAPRVTEAFFGQGTRLTVV.

This clone was seen a single time. The chain links TRBV7-9 to TRBJ2-1, with TRBD2 matching 14 bases. CDR3 length: 16 residues. Germline assignment: CDR1 SEHNR and CDR2 FQNEAQ (reference sequence). Losses at the gene ends were 5 bases for V and 10 bases for J; bases not matched to a gene: 10. CDR3 residues: CASSRGLAGEGGEQFF. CDR3 DNA sequence: TGTGCCAGCAGCCGGGGACTAGCGGGAGAGGGGGGAGAGCAGTTCTTC. Full variable domain (missing parts from reference TRBV7-9 and TRBJ2-1): DTGVSQNPRHKITKRGQNVTFRCDPISEHNRLYWYRQTLGQGPEFLTYFQNEAQLEKSRLLSDRFSAERPKGSFSTLEIQRTEQGDSAMYLCASSRGLAGEGGEQFFGPGTRLTVL.

This clone was observed a single time. The CDR3 DNA reads TGCGCCAGCAGCTTGGAGGACTCTTACAATGAGCAGTTCTTC. As protein: CASSLEDSYNEQFF. This rearrangement joins TRBV5-1 to TRBJ2-1; tentative D call: TRBD2 (5 bases). Germline values: CDR1 SGHRS, CDR2 YFSETQ. The CDR3 loop spans 14 amino acids. Trimming took 0 bases from V and 4 from J, leaving 8 bases between them.

This chain uses TRBV7-8 with TRBJ2-1; 9 bases are a match to TRBD2. Losses at the gene ends were 7 bases for V and 7 bases for J; bases not matched to a gene: 11. The CDR3 consists of 15 residues. Germline assignment: CDR1 SGHVS and CDR2 FQNEAQ. Written as DNA, the CDR3 is TGTGCCAGCACCCTTAGTATGGCGGGAGGGAATGAGCAGTTCTTC. The encoded protein is CASTLSMAGGNEQFF.